The clone carrying this T cell receptor beta chain was detected ten times or more. Its antigen remains unidentified. Time point noted: persistent/refractory GD, antithyroid drugs over 5 years with positive TRAb. After RNA was extracted from PBMCs, the TCR library was made from it. The source of the sample is a study of regulatory T cells in long-lasting Graves disease. General study points: Persistent Graves' cases showed lower TCR diversity than newly diagnosed cases. Accuracy may have been reduced by the small sample size. It was peripheral blood alone, not thyroid tissue, that was studied.

Arm-PCR of CDR3 regions and iRepertoire HTBI primers were used to build TCR beta libraries. TCRdb called the multiplex PCR reads again in MiXCR, with one record for every CDR3 protein. In the table there are about 290,000 distinct CDR3 sequences, around a fifth of which are singletons. The sequencing here drew on peripheral blood mononuclear cells (PBMCs), taken when the disease was refractory, from a patient treated with antithyroid drugs. The receptor was isolated from a female donor with Graves disease.

DNA for the CDR3: TGCAGTGCTTCTAAACAGGGGGCCGTGGAGACCCAGTACTTC. Protein product: CSASKQGAVETQYF. The chain recombines TRBV20-1 with TRBJ2-5; 9 bases line up with TRBD1. Per germline, CDR1 DFQATT and CDR2 SNEGSKA (reference sequence). V was pared by 5 bases and J by 5 bases, with 9 bases of the junction left unmatched. This CDR3 comprises 14 residues.